These T cell receptor beta chains were read from a single sample in a study of blood T cell repertoires in COVID-19. TCRdb keeps only in-frame clones here, not all; method: immunoSEQ multiplex PCR. The sample lists approximately 75,000 clones, roughly four fifths seen once, with roughly 7.4% in the top ten. Sequencing was done on a sample of peripheral blood. The receptors come from a human donor in a cohort sampled during active COVID-19. CDR3s include the opening cysteine and the closing phenylalanine or tryptophan. The order of the fields is J gene, D gene, clone size, V gene, CDR3 protein, CDR3 DNA. A D gene is named only where the DNA matches it firmly. Clone sizes are given selectively: once, few, many, or a class where the clone is expanded.

TRBJ1-3 | . | . | TRBV5-1 | CASSLGFRDNGNTIYF | TGCGCCAGCAGCCTGGGATTCCGGGACAATGGAAACACCATATATTTT
TRBJ1-2 | . | . | TRBV4-2 | CASSQDSAQGWGYTF | TGTGCCAGCAGCCAAGATTCGGCCCAGGGATGGGGCTACACCTTC
TRBJ2-5 | TRBD1 | . | TRBV6-6 | CASSYSGQGAETQYF | TGTGCCAGCAGTTACTCCGGACAGGGGGCAGAGACCCAGTACTTC
TRBJ1-2 | . | . | TRBV6-5 | CASSPGEGSGGYTF | TGTGCCAGCAGCCCGGGGGAGGGATCGGGGGGCTACACCTTC
TRBJ2-2 | TRBD2 | . | TRBV6-5 | CASSKTSGGTGELFF | TGTGCCAGCAGTAAAACTAGCGGGGGCACCGGGGAGCTGTTTTTT
TRBJ2-3 | TRBD2 | . | TRBV11-2 | CASSPQAGGLGTDTQYF | TGTGCCAGCAGCCCCCAAGCGGGGGGCCTGGGCACAGATACGCAGTATTTT
TRBJ1-2 | . | . | TRBV6-5 | CASSYSGTPQGGYTF | TGTGCCAGCAGTTACTCGGGGACCCCACAGGGCGGCTACACCTTC
TRBJ1-5 | TRBD1 | . | TRBV7-2 | CASSRQGLQPQHF | TGTGCCAGCAGCCGACAGGGCCTTCAGCCCCAGCATTTT
TRBJ2-7 | TRBD2 | once | TRBV11-2 | CASSFPRGGPVGGEQYF | TGTGCCAGCAGCTTCCCTCGCGGGGGGCCGGTGGGGGGGGAGCAGTACTTC
TRBJ1-3 | . | . | TRBV19 | CARASGEHNTIYF | TGTGCCAGAGCCAGCGGGGAGCACAACACCATATATTTT
TRBJ2-1 | TRBD1 | . | TRBV6-2/TRBV6-3 | CASSRQGPPYNEQFF | TGTGCCAGCAGTCGACAGGGGCCGCCCTACAATGAGCAGTTCTTC
TRBJ1-1 | . | . | TRBV5-5 | CASSFGGHTEAFF | TGTGCCAGCAGCTTCGGGGGGCACACTGAAGCTTTCTTT
TRBJ1-4 | . | . | TRBV6-1 | CASSDAGASEKLFF | TGTGCCAGCAGTGACGCAGGGGCTAGTGAAAAACTGTTTTTT
TRBJ2-3 | TRBD1 | . | TRBV29-1 | CSEKQGARITDTQYF | TGCAGCGAAAAACAGGGGGCGCGGATTACAGATACGCAGTATTTT
TRBJ1-5 | . | . | TRBV4-2 | CASSLMGAGDNQPQHF | TGTGCCAGCAGCCTCATGGGAGCTGGGGACAATCAGCCCCAGCATTTT
TRBJ1-6 | TRBD1 | . | TRBV4-2 | CASSQSGQDNSPLHF | TGTGCCAGCAGCCAGTCGGGACAGGATAATTCACCCCTCCACTTT
TRBJ2-2 | TRBD1 | . | TRBV7-8 | CASSQDRAATGELFF | TGTGCCAGCAGCCAGGACAGGGCCGCCACCGGGGAGCTGTTTTTT
TRBJ2-3 | . | . | TRBV19 | CASSRGDTQYF | TGTGCCAGTAGTAGAGGAGATACGCAGTATTTT
TRBJ1-3 | . | . | TRBV7-2 | CASSSVGGSGNTIYF | TGTGCCAGCAGCTCAGTAGGGGGATCTGGAAACACCATATATTTT
TRBJ2-7 | . | . | TRBV7-8 | CASSPTRVWYEQYF | TGTGCCAGCAGCCCCACGAGGGTTTGGTACGAGCAGTACTTC
TRBJ2-1 | TRBD2 | . | TRBV4-2 | CASRRSGGLTALYNEQFF | TGTGCCAGCAGAAGGAGCGGGGGTCTCACTGCACTCTACAATGAGCAGTTCTTC
TRBJ1-1 | . | few | TRBV9 | CASSVGVANTEAFF | TGTGCCAGCAGCGTAGGGGTAGCGAACACTGAAGCTTTCTTT
TRBJ2-7 | TRBD2 | . | TRBV27 | CASSPAGGPYEQYF | TGTGCCAGCAGCCCAGCGGGGGGACCCTACGAGCAGTACTTC
TRBJ2-7 | TRBD2 | few | TRBV3-1/TRBV3-2 | CASSQGGYYEQYF | TGTGCCAGCAGCCAGGGGGGGTACTACGAGCAGTACTTC
TRBJ2-3 | . | . | TRBV7-8 | CASSPTGGDLTDTQYF | TGTGCCAGCAGCCCAACAGGGGGGGACCTCACAGATACGCAGTATTTT
TRBJ2-7 | TRBD1 | . | TRBV30 | CAWRDRKTYEQYF | TGTGCCTGGAGGGACAGGAAAACCTACGAGCAGTACTTC
TRBJ1-6 | . | . | TRBV2 | CASSEALRSNSPLHF | TGTGCCAGCAGTGAAGCATTACGGAGTAATTCACCCCTCCACTTT
TRBJ2-1 | TRBD2 | . | TRBV7-8 | CASSDRLANEQFF | TGTGCCAGCAGCGACAGACTAGCAAATGAGCAGTTCTTC
TRBJ2-1 | . | few | TRBV2 | CAQQRELDNEQFF | TGTGCCCAGCAACGGGAACTGGACAATGAGCAGTTCTTC
TRBJ2-2 | . | . | TRBV3-1/TRBV3-2 | CASSQRWGANTGELFF | TGTGCCAGCAGCCAGAGGTGGGGGGCGAACACCGGGGAGCTGTTTTTT
TRBJ2-7 | . | . | TRBV19 | CASSIDPRRTYEQYF | TGTGCCAGTAGTATAGACCCCCGCAGAACCTACGAGCAGTACTTC
TRBJ1-2 | . | . | TRBV7-9 | CASSLAGGGNHGYTF | TGTGCCAGCAGCTTAGCAGGTGGGGGGAATCATGGCTACACCTTC
TRBJ2-7 | . | . | TRBV6-1 | CASSDEGSGENIYEQYF | TGTGCCAGCAGTGATGAAGGGTCAGGGGAGAATATTTACGAGCAGTACTTC
TRBJ1-2 | . | . | TRBV28 | CASSDRLAYGYTF | TGTGCCAGCAGTGACAGACTTGCCTATGGCTACACCTTC
TRBJ2-3 | . | once | TRBV15 | CATSLGTHTDTQYF | TGTGCCACCAGTCTCGGGACTCACACAGATACGCAGTATTTT
TRBJ2-7 | TRBD2 | . | TRBV18 | CASSMSREGGVYEQYF | TGTGCCAGCTCAATGTCCCGGGAGGGAGGGGTCTACGAGCAGTACTTC
TRBJ2-7 | TRBD1 | . | TRBV19 | CASRSGTGGIYEQYF | TGTGCCAGTAGGTCCGGGACAGGGGGTATCTACGAGCAGTACTTC
TRBJ1-5 | . | . | TRBV6-5 | CASDQFRVQPQHF | TGTGCCAGCGACCAGTTCAGGGTTCAGCCCCAGCATTTT
TRBJ2-3 | TRBD2 | . | TRBV7-8 | CASSLASSGGARDTQYF | TGTGCCAGCAGCTTAGCGAGTAGCGGGGGGGCGCGTGATACGCAGTATTTT
TRBJ1-5 | . | once | TRBV5-6 | CASSLLEGIGNQPQHF | TGTGCCAGCAGCTTGTTGGAGGGAATCGGCAATCAGCCCCAGCATTTT
TRBJ2-7 | TRBD2 | . | TRBV5-5 | CARHRGGRSYEQYF | TGTGCCCGGCACCGGGGGGGGCGATCCTACGAGCAGTACTTC
TRBJ2-7 | TRBD1 | . | TRBV11-2 | CASSFDRGLYEQYF | TGTGCCAGCAGCTTTGACAGGGGGCTCTACGAGCAGTACTTC
TRBJ1-2 | . | once | TRBV6-1 | CASSDLLPGLHYTF | TGTGCCAGCAGTGACCTACTCCCGGGACTCCACTACACCTTC
TRBJ2-5 | TRBD2 | . | TRBV3-1/TRBV3-2 | CASSPLAGAPLGETQYF | TGTGCCAGCAGCCCATTAGCGGGGGCCCCCCTGGGAGAGACCCAGTACTTC
TRBJ1-6 | TRBD1 | . | TRBV7-2 | CASSSGQVSSYNSPLHF | TGTGCCAGCAGCTCCGGACAGGTCAGCTCCTATAATTCACCCCTCCACTTT
TRBJ2-7 | . | . | TRBV11-2 | CASSLRGGIYEQYF | TGTGCCAGCAGCTTGCGAGGAGGCATCTACGAGCAGTACTTC
TRBJ2-7 | . | . | TRBV6-5 | CASSLSGNLQAEQYF | TGTGCCAGCAGTTTATCAGGGAATCTCCAAGCCGAGCAGTACTTC
TRBJ2-1 | . | once | TRBV3-1/TRBV3-2 | CASTRGGGGRNEQFF | TGTGCCAGCACCCGAGGGGGGGGCGGGCGCAATGAGCAGTTCTTC
TRBJ2-7 | TRBD1 | . | TRBV5-4 | CASSSRRDRGDEQYF | TGTGCCAGCAGCTCCCGCCGGGACAGGGGGGACGAGCAGTACTTC
TRBJ2-5 | TRBD2 | . | TRBV4-1 | CASSQGGGKYQETQYF | TGCGCCAGCAGCCAAGGCGGGGGGAAGTACCAAGAGACCCAGTACTTC
TRBJ1-1 | . | . | TRBV4-3 | CASSQAAGINTEAFF | TGCGCCAGCAGCCAAGCCGCGGGGATTAACACTGAAGCTTTCTTT
TRBJ2-1 | TRBD2 | . | TRBV11-3 | CASSFGFGGGLYNEQFF | TGTGCCAGCAGCTTTGGCTTCGGGGGGGGATTATACAATGAGCAGTTCTTC
TRBJ1-1 | . | . | TRBV27 | CASSLSREGTEAFF | TGTGCCAGCAGTTTATCCCGGGAGGGCACTGAAGCTTTCTTT
TRBJ1-2 | . | . | TRBV5-1 | CASRVEQGYGYTF | TGCGCCAGCAGAGTGGAGCAAGGCTATGGCTACACCTTC